A selection of T cell receptor beta chains follows, all from one sample in a study of cytotoxic CD8 clonotypes in ibrutinib-treated CLL. The method was immunoSEQ multiplex PCR; TCRdb's version includes in-frame clones alone and lacks a portion of them. The data show around 130,000 clones, roughly 84% seen once. Sequenced material: PBMCs, taken after 24 months of ibrutinib treatment. These receptors came from a human donor with chronic lymphocytic leukemia. The CDR3 runs from the conserved cysteine through the conserved F or W. A D gene is named only where the DNA matches it firmly. Part of the rows lack a size; the others show once, few, many or a class for expanded clones.

D	V	J	length	size	CDR3	DNA
TRBD1	TRBV15	TRBJ1-2	13	.	CATEGQGGYGYTF	TGTGCCACCGAGGGACAGGGGGGGTATGGCTACACCTTC
.	TRBV19	TRBJ2-6	19	once	CASSIEAGGSLSGANVLTF	TGTGCCAGTAGTATTGAGGCCGGGGGCAGCTTGAGTGGGGCCAACGTCCTGACTTTC
.	TRBV7-2	TRBJ2-1	12	.	CASSFRAGEQFF	TGTGCCAGCAGCTTCCGGGCGGGTGAGCAGTTCTTC
TRBD2	TRBV6-5	TRBJ2-1	15	.	CASRRPGLTLNEQFF	TGTGCCAGCAGAAGACCGGGACTAACCCTCAATGAGCAGTTCTTC
TRBD1	TRBV14	TRBJ1-2	15	few	CASSQGQGRSYGYTF	TGTGCCAGCAGCCAAGGACAGGGAAGGAGCTATGGCTACACCTTC
TRBD1	TRBV28	TRBJ2-7	11	.	CASSPDRGWYF	TGTGCCAGCAGTCCGGACAGGGGTTGGTACTTC
.	TRBV12-2	TRBJ1-6	15	.	CASRFWAGLNSPLHF	TGTGCAAGTCGCTTCTGGGCGGGGCTAAATTCACCCCTCCACTTT
TRBD1	TRBV10-3	TRBJ1-3	17	.	CAISESGQGWSGNTIYF	TGTGCCATCAGTGAGTCAGGACAGGGGTGGTCTGGAAACACCATATATTTT
.	TRBV7-8	TRBJ2-1	15	.	CASSLLGGRYNEQFF	TGTGCCAGCAGCTTACTGGGGGGGCGCTACAATGAGCAGTTCTTC
TRBD1	TRBV4-2	TRBJ1-1	15	.	CASSLGTGLNTEAFF	TGTGCCAGCAGCCTCGGGACAGGGTTGAACACTGAAGCTTTCTTT
TRBD1	TRBV19	TRBJ1-5	14	.	CASSLLQGDQPQHF	TGTGCCAGTAGTCTACTACAGGGGGATCAGCCCCAGCATTTT
.	TRBV9	TRBJ1-3	16	.	CASSRTGTTSGNTIYF	TGTGCCAGCAGCCGAACAGGAACCACCTCTGGAAACACCATATATTTT
TRBD1	TRBV6-5	TRBJ1-5	15	.	CASSYWTGSNQPQHF	TGTGCCAGCAGTTACTGGACAGGCAGCAATCAGCCCCAGCATTTT
TRBD1	TRBV6-6	TRBJ1-1	13	few	CASAETGYTEAFF	TGTGCCAGCGCGGAGACAGGGTACACTGAAGCTTTCTTT
TRBD2	TRBV5-4	TRBJ2-7	16	.	CASSTASGGARYEQYF	TGTGCCAGCAGCACAGCTAGCGGGGGGGCCCGCTACGAGCAGTACTTC
TRBD1	TRBV10-3	TRBJ1-2	16	.	CAISDPRTGRGYGYTF	TGTGCCATCAGTGATCCGCGGACAGGGCGGGGGTATGGCTACACCTTC
.	TRBV6-1	TRBJ1-2	15	.	CASSEALGSNYGYTF	TGTGCCAGCAGTGAAGCGCTCGGCAGTAACTATGGCTACACCTTC
TRBD2	TRBV10-2	TRBJ2-1	18	.	CASSDFSGGGAYWNEQFF	TGCGCCAGCAGTGATTTTTCGGGCGGGGGGGCCTATTGGAATGAGCAGTTCTTC
TRBD1	TRBV11-2	TRBJ1-5	15	.	CASSLGAGGRQPQHF	TGTGCCAGCAGCTTAGGGGCAGGGGGCCGACAGCCCCAGCATTTT